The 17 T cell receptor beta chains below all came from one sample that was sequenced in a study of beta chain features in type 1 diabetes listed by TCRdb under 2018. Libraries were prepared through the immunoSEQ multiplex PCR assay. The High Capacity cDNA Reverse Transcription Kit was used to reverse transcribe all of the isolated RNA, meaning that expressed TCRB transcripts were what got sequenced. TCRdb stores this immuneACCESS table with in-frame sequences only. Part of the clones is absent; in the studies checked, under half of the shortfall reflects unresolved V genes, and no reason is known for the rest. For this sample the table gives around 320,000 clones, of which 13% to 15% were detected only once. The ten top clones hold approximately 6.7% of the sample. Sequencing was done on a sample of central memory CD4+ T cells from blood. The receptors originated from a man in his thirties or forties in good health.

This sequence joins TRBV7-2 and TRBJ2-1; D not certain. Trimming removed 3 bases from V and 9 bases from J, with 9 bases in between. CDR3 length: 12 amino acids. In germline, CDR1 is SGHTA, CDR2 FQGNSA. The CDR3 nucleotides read TGTGCCAGCAGCTTGCTGGTGGGTGAGCAGTTCTTC. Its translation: CASSLLVGEQFF.

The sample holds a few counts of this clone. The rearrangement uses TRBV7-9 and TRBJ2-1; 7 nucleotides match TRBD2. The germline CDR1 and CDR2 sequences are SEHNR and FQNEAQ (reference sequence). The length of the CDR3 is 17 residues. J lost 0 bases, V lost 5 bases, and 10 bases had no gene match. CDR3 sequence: CASSPSGGGTSYNEQFF. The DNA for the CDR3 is TGTGCCAGCAGCCCATCGGGGGGAGGAACCTCCTACAATGAGCAGTTCTTC. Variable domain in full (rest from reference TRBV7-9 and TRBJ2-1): DTGVSQNPRHKITKRGQNVTFRCDPISEHNRLYWYRQTLGQGPEFLTYFQNEAQLEKSRLLSDRFSAERPKGSFSTLEIQRTEQGDSAMYLCASSPSGGGTSYNEQFFGPGTRLTVL.

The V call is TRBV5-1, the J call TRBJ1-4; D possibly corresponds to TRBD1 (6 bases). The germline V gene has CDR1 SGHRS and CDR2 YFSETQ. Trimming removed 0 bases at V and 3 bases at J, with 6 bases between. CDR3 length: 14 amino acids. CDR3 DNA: TGCGCCAGCAGCTTGGAGGGGGCTAATGAAAAACTGTTTTTT. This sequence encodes CASSLEGANEKLFF.

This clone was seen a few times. The CDR3 DNA is TGTGCCAGCAGCCCTATGAGGGGTGGAAACACCATATATTTT. Protein product: CASSPMRGGNTIYF. V usage is TRBV7-2 and J usage is TRBJ1-3, with a possible D match to TRBD1 (5 bases). This CDR3 contains 14 residues. Germline-derived CDR1 and CDR2 are SGHTA and FQGNSA. With 5 bases removed from V and 3 bases from J, the gap between germline ends came to 11 bases.

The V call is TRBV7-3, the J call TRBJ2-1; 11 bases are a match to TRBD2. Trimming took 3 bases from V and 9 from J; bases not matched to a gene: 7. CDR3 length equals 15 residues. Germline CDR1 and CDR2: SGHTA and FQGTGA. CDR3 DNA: TGTGCCAGCAGCTTGCTTAGCGGGAGGGCCGCTGAGCAGTTCTTC. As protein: CASSLLSGRAAEQFF.

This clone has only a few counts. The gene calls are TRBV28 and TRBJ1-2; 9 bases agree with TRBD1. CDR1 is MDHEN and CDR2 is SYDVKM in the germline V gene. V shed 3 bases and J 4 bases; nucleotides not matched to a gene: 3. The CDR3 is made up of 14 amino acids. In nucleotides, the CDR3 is TGTGCCAGCAGTTTTACAGGGGGCAGCTATGGCTACACCTTC. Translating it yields CASSFTGGSYGYTF.

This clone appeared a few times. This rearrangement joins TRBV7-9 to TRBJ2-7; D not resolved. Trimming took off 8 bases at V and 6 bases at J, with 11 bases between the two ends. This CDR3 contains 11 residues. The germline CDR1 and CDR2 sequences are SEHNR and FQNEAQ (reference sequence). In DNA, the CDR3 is TGTGCCAGCCACCTCCCCTTCGAGCAGTACTTC. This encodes CASHLPFEQYF. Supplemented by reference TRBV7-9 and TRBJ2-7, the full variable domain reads DTGVSQNPRHKITKRGQNVTFRCDPISEHNRLYWYRQTLGQGPEFLTYFQNEAQLEKSRLLSDRFSAERPKGSFSTLEIQRTEQGDSAMYLCASHLPFEQYFGPGTRLTVT.

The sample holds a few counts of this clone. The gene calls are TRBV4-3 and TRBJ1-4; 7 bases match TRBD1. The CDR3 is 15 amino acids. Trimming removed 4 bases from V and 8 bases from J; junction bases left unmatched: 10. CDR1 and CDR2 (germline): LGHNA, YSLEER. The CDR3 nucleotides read TGCGCCAGCAGCCCAAGCGACAGGGAAGACGAAAAACTGTTTTTT. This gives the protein CASSPSDREDEKLFF.

CDR3 nucleotides: TGTGCCAGCAGCTTGGGTAGCGGGAGGGACAATGAGCAGTTCTTC. Protein product: CASSLGSGRDNEQFF. The rearrangement joins TRBV13 to TRBJ2-1; 11 nucleotides agree with TRBD2. J was trimmed by 5 bases and V by 3 bases; bases with no gene match: 3. The germline CDR1 and CDR2 sequences are PRHDT and FYEKMQ (reference sequence). CDR3 length: 15 amino acids.

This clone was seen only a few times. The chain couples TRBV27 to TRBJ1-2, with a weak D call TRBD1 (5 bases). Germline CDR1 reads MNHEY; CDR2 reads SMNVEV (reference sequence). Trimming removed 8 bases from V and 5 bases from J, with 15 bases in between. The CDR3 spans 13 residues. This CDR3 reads CASGIGALYGYTF. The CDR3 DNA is TGTGCCAGCGGAATAGGGGCGTTATATGGCTACACCTTC.

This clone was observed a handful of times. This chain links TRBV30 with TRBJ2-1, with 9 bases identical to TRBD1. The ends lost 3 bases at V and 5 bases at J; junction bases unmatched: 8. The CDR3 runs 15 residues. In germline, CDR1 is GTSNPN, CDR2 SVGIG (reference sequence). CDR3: CAWRKQGAADNEQFF. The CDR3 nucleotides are TGTGCCTGGAGAAAACAGGGGGCGGCGGACAATGAGCAGTTCTTC.

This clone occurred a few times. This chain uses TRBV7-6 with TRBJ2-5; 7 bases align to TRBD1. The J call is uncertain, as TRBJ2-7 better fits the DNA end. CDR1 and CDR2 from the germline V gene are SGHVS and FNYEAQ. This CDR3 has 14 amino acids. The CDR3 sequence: CASSPTGSSYEQYF. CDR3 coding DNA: TGTGCCAGCAGCCCGACAGGGAGCTCCTACGAGCAGTACTTC.

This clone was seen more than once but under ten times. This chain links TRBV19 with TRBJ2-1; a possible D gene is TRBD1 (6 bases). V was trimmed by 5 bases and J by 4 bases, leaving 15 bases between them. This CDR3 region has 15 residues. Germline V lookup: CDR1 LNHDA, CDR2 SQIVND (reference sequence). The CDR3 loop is CASSPSWGQYNEQFF. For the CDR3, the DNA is TGTGCCAGTAGTCCATCGTGGGGGCAATACAATGAGCAGTTCTTC. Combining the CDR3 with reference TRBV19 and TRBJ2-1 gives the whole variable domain DGGITQSPKYLFRKEGQNVTLSCEQNLNHDAMYWYRQDPGQGLRLIYYSQIVNDFQKGDIAEGYSVSREKKESFPLTVTSAQKNPTAFYLCASSPSWGQYNEQFFGPGTRLTVL.

Here the CDR3 reads CASSIPPHSYNEQFF. CDR3 sequence (DNA): TGTGCCAGTAGTATACCCCCCCACTCCTACAATGAGCAGTTCTTC. This sequence joins TRBV19 and TRBJ2-1; D unresolved. V was clipped by 2 bases and J by 0 bases, with 8 bases between them. CDR1 and CDR2 (germline): LNHDA, SQIVND (reference sequence). This CDR3 is built from 15 residues. The entire variable domain, with the rest obtained from reference TRBV19 and TRBJ2-1, is as follows: DGGITQSPKYLFRKEGQNVTLSCEQNLNHDAMYWYRQDPGQGLRLIYYSQIVNDFQKGDIAEGYSVSREKKESFPLTVTSAQKNPTAFYLCASSIPPHSYNEQFFGPGTRLTVL.

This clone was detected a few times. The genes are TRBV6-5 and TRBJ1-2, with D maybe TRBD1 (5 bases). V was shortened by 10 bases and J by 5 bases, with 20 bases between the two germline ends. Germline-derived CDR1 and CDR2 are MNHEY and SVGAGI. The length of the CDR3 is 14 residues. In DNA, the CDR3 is TGTGCCACTCGAGGTGGGGGGTCCGGATATGGCTACACCTTC. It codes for CATRGGGSGYGYTF.

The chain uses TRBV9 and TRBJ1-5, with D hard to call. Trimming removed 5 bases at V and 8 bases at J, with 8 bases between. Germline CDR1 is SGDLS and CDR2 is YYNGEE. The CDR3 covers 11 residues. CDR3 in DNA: TGTGCCAGCAGGTGGAGTAAGCCCCAGCATTTT. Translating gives CASRWSKPQHF. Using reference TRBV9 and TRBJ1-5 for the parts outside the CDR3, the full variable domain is DSGVTQTPKHLITATGQRVTLRCSPRSGDLSVYWYQQSLDQGLQFLIQYYNGEERAKGNILERFSAQQFPDLHSELNLSSLELGDSALYFCASRWSKPQHFGDGTRLSIL.

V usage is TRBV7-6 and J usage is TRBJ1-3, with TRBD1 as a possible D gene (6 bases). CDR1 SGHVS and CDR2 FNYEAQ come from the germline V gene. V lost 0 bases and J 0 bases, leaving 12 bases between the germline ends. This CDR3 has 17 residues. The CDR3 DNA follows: TGTGCCAGCAGCTTAGCAGGGGGACGGCCCTCTGGAAACACCATATATTTT. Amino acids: CASSLAGGRPSGNTIYF. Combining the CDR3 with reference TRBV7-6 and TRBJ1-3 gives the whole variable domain GAGVSQSPRYKVTKRGQDVALRCDPISGHVSLYWYRQALGQGPEFLTYFNYEAQQDKSGLPNDRFSAERPEGSISTLTIQRTEQRDSAMYRCASSLAGGRPSGNTIYFGEGSWLTVV.